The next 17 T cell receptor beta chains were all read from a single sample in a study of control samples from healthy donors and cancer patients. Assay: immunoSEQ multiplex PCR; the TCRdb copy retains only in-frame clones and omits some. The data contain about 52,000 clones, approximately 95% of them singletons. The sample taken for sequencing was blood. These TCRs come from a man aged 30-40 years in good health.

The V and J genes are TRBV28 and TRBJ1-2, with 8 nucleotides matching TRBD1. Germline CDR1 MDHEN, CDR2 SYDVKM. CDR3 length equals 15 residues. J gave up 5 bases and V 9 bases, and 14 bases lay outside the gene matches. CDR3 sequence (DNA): TGTGCCAGTTCGACAGGGGATAGATTGGGGTATGGCTACACCTTC. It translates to CASSTGDRLGYGYTF.

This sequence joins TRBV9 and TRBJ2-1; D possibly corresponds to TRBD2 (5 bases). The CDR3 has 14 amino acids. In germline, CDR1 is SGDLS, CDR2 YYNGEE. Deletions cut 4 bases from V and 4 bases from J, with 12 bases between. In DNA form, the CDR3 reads TGTGCCAGCAGCCCCAGCGGCCGATACAATGAGCAGTTCTTC. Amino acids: CASSPSGRYNEQFF.

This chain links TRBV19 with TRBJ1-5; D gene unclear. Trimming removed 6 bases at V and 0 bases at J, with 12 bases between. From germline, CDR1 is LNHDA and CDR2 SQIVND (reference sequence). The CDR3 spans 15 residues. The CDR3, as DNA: TGTGCCAGTAGAACGACCGTATCTAGCAATCAGCCCCAGCATTTT. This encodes CASRTTVSSNQPQHF.

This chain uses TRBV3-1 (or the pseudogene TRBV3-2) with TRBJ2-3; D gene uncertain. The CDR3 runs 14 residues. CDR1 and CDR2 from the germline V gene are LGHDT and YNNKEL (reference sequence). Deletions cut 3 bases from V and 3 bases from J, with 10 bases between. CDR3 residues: CASSQTTRTDTQYF. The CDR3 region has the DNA TGTGCCAGCAGCCAGACGACCCGGACAGATACGCAGTATTTT.

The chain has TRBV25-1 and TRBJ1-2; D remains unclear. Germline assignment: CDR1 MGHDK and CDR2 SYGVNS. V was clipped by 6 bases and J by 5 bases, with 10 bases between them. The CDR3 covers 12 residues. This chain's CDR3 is CASSEGLYGYTF. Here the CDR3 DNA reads TGTGCCAGCAGCGAGGGTCTGTATGGCTACACCTTC.

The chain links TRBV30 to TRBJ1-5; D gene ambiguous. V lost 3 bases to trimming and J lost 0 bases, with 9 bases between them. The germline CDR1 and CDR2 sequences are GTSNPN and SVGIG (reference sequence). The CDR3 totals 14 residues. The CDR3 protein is CAWSTNYSNQPQHF. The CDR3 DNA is TGTGCCTGGAGCACAAATTATAGCAATCAGCCCCAGCATTTT.

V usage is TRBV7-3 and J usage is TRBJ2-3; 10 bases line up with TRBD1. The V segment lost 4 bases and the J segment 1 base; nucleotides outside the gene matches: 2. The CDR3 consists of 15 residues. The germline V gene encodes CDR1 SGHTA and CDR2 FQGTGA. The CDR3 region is CASSSDRGRTDTQYF. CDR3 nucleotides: TGTGCCAGCAGCTCCGACAGGGGGCGCACAGATACGCAGTATTTT. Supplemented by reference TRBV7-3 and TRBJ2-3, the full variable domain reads GAGVSQTPSNKVTEKGKYVELRCDPISGHTALYWYRQSLGQGPEFLIYFQGTGAADDSGLPNDRFFAVRPEGSVSTLKIQRTERGDSAVYLCASSSDRGRTDTQYFGPGTRLTVL.

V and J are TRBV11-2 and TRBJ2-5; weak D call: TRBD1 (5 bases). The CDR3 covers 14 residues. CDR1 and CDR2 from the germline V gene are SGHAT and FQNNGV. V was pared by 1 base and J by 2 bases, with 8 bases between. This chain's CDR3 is CASSLVRQQETQYF. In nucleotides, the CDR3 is TGTGCCAGCAGCTTAGTTCGACAGCAAGAGACCCAGTACTTC.

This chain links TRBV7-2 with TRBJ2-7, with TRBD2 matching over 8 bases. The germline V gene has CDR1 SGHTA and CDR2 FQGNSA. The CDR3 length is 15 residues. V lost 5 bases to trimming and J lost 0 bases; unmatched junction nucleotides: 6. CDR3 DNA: TGTGCCAGCAGCCCCCGACTAGCGAACTCCTACGAGCAGTACTTC. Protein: CASSPRLANSYEQYF.

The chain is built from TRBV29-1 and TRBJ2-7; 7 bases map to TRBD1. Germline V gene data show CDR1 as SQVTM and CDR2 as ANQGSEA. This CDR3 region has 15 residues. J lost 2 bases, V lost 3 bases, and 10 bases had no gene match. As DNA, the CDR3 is TGCAGCGTTGACCCGGGACAGTTCTCTCCCTACGAGCAGTACTTC. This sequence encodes CSVDPGQFSPYEQYF.

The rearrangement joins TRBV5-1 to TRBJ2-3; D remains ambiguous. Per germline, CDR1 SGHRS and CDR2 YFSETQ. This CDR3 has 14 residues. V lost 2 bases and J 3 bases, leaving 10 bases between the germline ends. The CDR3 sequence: CASSFPSPTDTQYF. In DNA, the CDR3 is TGCGCCAGCAGCTTTCCTAGTCCTACAGATACGCAGTATTTT.

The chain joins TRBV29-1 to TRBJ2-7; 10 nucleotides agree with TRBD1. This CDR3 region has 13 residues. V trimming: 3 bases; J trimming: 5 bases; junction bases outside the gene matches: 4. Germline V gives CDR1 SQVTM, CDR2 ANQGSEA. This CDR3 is CSVDGTGDHEQYF. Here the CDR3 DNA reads TGCAGCGTTGATGGGACAGGGGACCACGAGCAGTACTTC.

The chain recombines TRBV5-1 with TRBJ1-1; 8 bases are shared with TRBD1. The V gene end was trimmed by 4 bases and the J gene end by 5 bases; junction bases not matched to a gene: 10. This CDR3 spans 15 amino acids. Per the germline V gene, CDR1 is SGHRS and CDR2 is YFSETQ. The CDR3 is CASSLRGQGRTEAFF. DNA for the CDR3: TGCGCCAGCAGCCTCCGAGGACAGGGTAGGACTGAAGCTTTCTTT.

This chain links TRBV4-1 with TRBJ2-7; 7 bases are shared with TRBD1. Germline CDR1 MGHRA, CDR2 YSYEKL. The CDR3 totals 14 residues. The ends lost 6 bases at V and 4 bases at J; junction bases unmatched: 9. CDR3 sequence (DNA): TGCGCCAGCAGTCCCGGGACAGCCCTTTACGAGCAGTACTTC. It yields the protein CASSPGTALYEQYF.

Here the CDR3 reads CASSLLQGYSNQPQHF. The CDR3 coding sequence is TGTGCCAGCAGCCTATTACAGGGCTATAGCAATCAGCCCCAGCATTTT. V and J are TRBV9 and TRBJ1-5; D is perhaps TRBD1 (6 bases). The CDR3 is 16 amino acids. Trimming shortened V by 4 bases and J by 0 bases, and 14 bases separated the two germline ends. CDR1 and CDR2 (germline): SGDLS, YYNGEE.

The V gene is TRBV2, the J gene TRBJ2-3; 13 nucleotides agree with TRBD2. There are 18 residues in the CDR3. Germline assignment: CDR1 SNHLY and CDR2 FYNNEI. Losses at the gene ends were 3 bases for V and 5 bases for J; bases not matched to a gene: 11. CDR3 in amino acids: CASSDIIYRTSGRDTQYF. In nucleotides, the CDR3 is TGTGCCAGCAGTGATATTATATACCGGACTAGCGGGAGAGATACGCAGTATTTT. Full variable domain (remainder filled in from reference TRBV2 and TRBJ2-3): EPEVTQTPSHQVTQMGQEVILRCVPISNHLYFYWYRQILGQKVEFLVSFYNNEISEKSEIFDDQFSVERPDGSNFTLKIRSTKLEDSAMYFCASSDIIYRTSGRDTQYFGPGTRLTVL.

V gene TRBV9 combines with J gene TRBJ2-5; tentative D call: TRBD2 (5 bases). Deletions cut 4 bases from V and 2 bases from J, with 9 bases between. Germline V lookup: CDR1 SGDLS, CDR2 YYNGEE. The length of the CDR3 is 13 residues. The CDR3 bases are TGTGCCAGCAGCACCGGACTGCAAGAGACCCAGTACTTC. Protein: CASSTGLQETQYF.